This T cell receptor beta chain was captured in a study of blood T cell repertoires in COVID-19. About the study: Whether acute or convalescent, the COVID-19 samples came from the United States, Italy and Spain. The analysed material was cDNA or gDNA that came from T cells, B-cell-depleted T cells, or PBMCs.

Per the original methods: Amplifying reference gene primers gave estimates of nucleated cell counts. Sequencing was performed with immunoSEQ multiplex PCR; in TCRdb, only in-frame clones are kept and a portion is missing. V and J calls plus clone size are reproduced from that table; the DNA served to infer D and trimming. In the table there are about 240,000 clones, about four fifths of which are singletons. CDR3 size: 16 residues. V lost 2 bases to trimming and J lost 3 bases; unmatched junction nucleotides: 8. Germline V lookup: CDR1 SGHRS, CDR2 YFSETQ. This receptor was obtained from a woman of 80 years or more with acute or convalescent COVID-19. The specimen sequenced was peripheral blood. The rearrangement uses TRBV5-1 and TRBJ1-1; 9 bases line up with TRBD1. The CDR3 sequence is CASSLNRGQSDTEAFF. The CDR3, as DNA: TGCGCCAGCAGCTTAAACAGGGGGCAATCGGACACTGAAGCTTTCTTT.